The clone carrying this TCR beta chain was counted many times. Its antigen is not known. With 10-nucleotide random UMIs, 5'RACE was used to make the cDNA. TCRdb reprocessed the 5' RACE reads via MiXCR and lists one record per CDR3 protein. The table records over 35,000 distinct CDR3 sequences, approximately 4.2% of them present only once. This record comes from a study of neurological immune-mediated disorders. Germline loops: CDR1 DFQATT, CDR2 SNEGSKA (reference sequence). Trimming left V 5 bases short and J 6 bases short, with 23 bases between. This CDR3 region has 15 residues. Findings of the study overall: The multiple sclerosis repertoire cluster lacked an association with any feature, whether clinical or MRI. There were no CDR3 amino acid sequences shared by expanded clones across subjects, a result suggesting private repertoires in all groups.

Stored at -80 C, 2 million PBMCs were the source of the unsorted libraries. V is TRBV20-1 and J is TRBJ2-7; D perhaps matches TRBD2 (6 bases). The sample was PBMCs. The sequence derives from a man aged 30 to 45 with multiple sclerosis. Here the CDR3 reads CSASTPGLAKSEQYF. In DNA form, the CDR3 reads TGCAGTGCTTCTACTCCGGGACTGGCGAAGAGCGAGCAGTACTTC.